This is a list of T cell receptor beta chains from one sample in a study of shared clonotypes between healthy human individuals. Method: immunoSEQ multiplex PCR; TCRdb's copy keeps in-frame clones and lacks some. The sample holds roughly 1,500,000 clones, 95% to 99% seen once. Sequenced material: naive CD4+ T cells sorted from blood. The receptors come from a man between 25 and 39 years old in good health. CDR3s include the opening cysteine and the closing phenylalanine or tryptophan. Each record gives: V gene, D gene, clone size, J gene, CDR3 protein, CDR3 DNA. A D gene is named only where the DNA matches it firmly. Clone sizes are given selectively: once, few, many, or a class where the clone is expanded.

V: TRBV5-4; D: NA; size: NA; J: TRBJ2-5; CDR3: CASSLIAAGETQYF; DNA: TGTGCCAGCAGCTTGATCGCGGCAGGAGAGACCCAGTACTTC
V: TRBV29-1; D: NA; size: NA; J: TRBJ1-1; CDR3: CSGRGVLNTEAFF; DNA: TGCAGCGGTAGAGGGGTATTGAACACTGAAGCTTTCTTT
V: TRBV28; D: NA; size: NA; J: TRBJ1-5; CDR3: CASALFRGQMHQPQHF; DNA: TGTGCCAGCGCGCTCTTCCGCGGACAGATGCATCAGCCCCAGCATTTT
V: TRBV6-5; D: NA; size: NA; J: TRBJ1-2; CDR3: CASSYSERANYYGYTF; DNA: TGTGCCAGCAGTTACTCGGAAAGGGCGAATTACTATGGCTACACCTTC
V: TRBV7-2; D: NA; size: once; J: TRBJ2-3; CDR3: CASSLNRAPADTQYF; DNA: TGTGCCAGCAGCTTAAACAGGGCCCCCGCAGATACGCAGTATTTT
V: TRBV18; D: NA; size: NA; J: TRBJ2-1; CDR3: CASSPPVGSYNEQFF; DNA: TGTGCCAGCTCACCACCGGTAGGTTCCTACAATGAGCAGTTCTTC
V: TRBV7-2; D: NA; size: NA; J: TRBJ1-3; CDR3: CASSSAPGATGNTIYF; DNA: TGTGCCAGCAGCTCCGCACCGGGGGCGACTGGAAACACCATATATTTT
V: TRBV5-1; D: NA; size: NA; J: TRBJ2-6; CDR3: CASSPWRGSGANVLTF; DNA: TGCGCCAGCAGCCCATGGAGAGGGTCTGGGGCCAACGTCCTGACTTTC
V: TRBV9; D: TRBD2; size: NA; J: TRBJ2-2; CDR3: CASSLAGTTAGELFF; DNA: TGTGCCAGCAGCCTTGCCGGGACTACCGCCGGGGAGCTGTTTTTT
V: TRBV28; D: NA; size: NA; J: TRBJ2-1; CDR3: CASRTAHLNEQFF; DNA: TGTGCCAGCAGGACAGCTCACCTCAATGAGCAGTTCTTC
V: TRBV2; D: NA; size: NA; J: TRBJ2-5; CDR3: CASSPRTQETQYF; DNA: TGTGCCAGCAGCCCCAGGACCCAAGAGACCCAGTACTTC
V: TRBV19; D: TRBD1; size: NA; J: TRBJ2-1; CDR3: CASSIRDRRYNEQFF; DNA: TGTGCCAGTAGTATCCGGGACAGACGATACAATGAGCAGTTCTTC
V: TRBV19; D: NA; size: NA; J: TRBJ1-5; CDR3: CASSYGGRQPQHF; DNA: TGTGCCAGTAGTTATGGGGGCAGGCAGCCCCAGCATTTT
V: TRBV7-9; D: NA; size: NA; J: TRBJ2-2; CDR3: CASLRGGFTGELFF; DNA: TGTGCCAGTTTGCGGGGTGGATTCACCGGGGAGCTGTTTTTT
V: TRBV5-4; D: TRBD2; size: NA; J: TRBJ2-3; CDR3: CASSLGGRLAASTDTQYF; DNA: TGTGCCAGCAGCTTGGGTGGGCGACTAGCGGCTAGCACAGATACGCAGTATTTT
V: TRBV5-6; D: NA; size: NA; J: TRBJ1-2; CDR3: CASSLEGSYGYTF; DNA: TGTGCCAGCAGCTTGGAGGGGAGCTATGGCTACACCTTC
V: TRBV7-2; D: TRBD2; size: NA; J: TRBJ2-1; CDR3: CASSFDGTRFNEQFF; DNA: TGTGCCAGCAGCTTCGACGGGACTAGGTTCAATGAGCAGTTCTTC
V: TRBV28; D: NA; size: NA; J: TRBJ2-6; CDR3: CASSGRDWSSGANVLTF; DNA: TGTGCCAGCAGTGGCCGGGACTGGAGCTCTGGGGCCAACGTCCTGACTTTC
V: TRBV7-2; D: NA; size: NA; J: TRBJ1-1; CDR3: CASSLVPRGGGTEAFF; DNA: TGTGCCAGCAGCTTAGTCCCTCGGGGGGGTGGCACTGAAGCTTTCTTT
V: TRBV5-1; D: NA; size: NA; J: TRBJ2-7; CDR3: CASSFLGASYEQYF; DNA: TGCGCCAGCAGCTTTCTCGGCGCCTCCTACGAGCAGTACTTC
V: TRBV4-2; D: TRBD1; size: NA; J: TRBJ1-2; CDR3: CASSQDSQGVGGYTF; DNA: TGTGCCAGCAGCCAAGATAGCCAGGGGGTGGGAGGCTACACCTTC
V: TRBV6-5; D: NA; size: NA; J: TRBJ1-4; CDR3: CASKGGANEKLFF; DNA: TGTGCCAGCAAGGGTGGAGCTAATGAAAAACTGTTTTTT
V: TRBV19; D: NA; size: NA; J: TRBJ2-1; CDR3: CASRTDRGTNEQFF; DNA: TGTGCCAGTAGGACGGATCGGGGCACCAATGAGCAGTTCTTC
V: TRBV5-4; D: TRBD1; size: once; J: TRBJ1-5; CDR3: CASSAGQGNQPQHF; DNA: TGTGCCAGCAGCGCGGGACAGGGGAATCAGCCCCAGCATTTT
V: TRBV19; D: NA; size: NA; J: TRBJ2-5; CDR3: CASSVTGRRETQYF; DNA: TGTGCCAGTAGTGTTACAGGGAGACGAGAGACCCAGTACTTC
V: TRBV2; D: TRBD1; size: NA; J: TRBJ2-7; CDR3: CASSLGTGSYEQYF; DNA: TGTGCCAGCAGTCTCGGGACAGGGTCCTACGAGCAGTACTTC
V: TRBV7-9; D: NA; size: NA; J: TRBJ1-3; CDR3: CASSLGGNTIYF; DNA: TGTGCCAGCAGCCTCGGGGGAAACACCATATATTTT
V: TRBV11-3; D: TRBD1; size: NA; J: TRBJ2-2; CDR3: CASSYKDRDTTGELFF; DNA: TGTGCCAGCAGCTACAAGGACAGGGATACCACCGGGGAGCTGTTTTTT
V: TRBV2; D: TRBD1; size: NA; J: TRBJ1-1; CDR3: CASSGTGGTEAFF; DNA: TGTGCCAGCAGCGGGACAGGGGGAACTGAAGCTTTCTTT
V: TRBV2; D: NA; size: NA; J: TRBJ1-5; CDR3: CASSEQGEPQHF; DNA: TGTGCCAGCAGTGAACAGGGAGAGCCCCAGCATTTT